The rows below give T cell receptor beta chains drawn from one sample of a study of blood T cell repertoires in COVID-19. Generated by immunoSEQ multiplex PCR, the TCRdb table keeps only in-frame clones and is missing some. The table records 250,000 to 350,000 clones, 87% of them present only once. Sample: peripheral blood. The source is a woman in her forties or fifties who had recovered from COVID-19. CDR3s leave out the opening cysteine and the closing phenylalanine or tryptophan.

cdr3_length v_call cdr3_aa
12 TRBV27 ASSLTHNHYGYT
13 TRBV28 ASSYRDRGFGEQY
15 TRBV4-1 ASSQSGTSGSMNEQF
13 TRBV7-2 ASRLDRLMNTEAF
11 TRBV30 AWSVRGAGELF
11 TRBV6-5 ATKRGSAGELF
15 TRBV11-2 ASSLDWWRRPSYEQY
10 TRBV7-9 ASSSTVGGYD
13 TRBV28 ASSLAGGVRNTIY
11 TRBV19 ASRVSYNSPLH
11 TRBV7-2 ASRLTPNTEAF
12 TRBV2 ASSNNRGSGELF
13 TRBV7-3 ASSQTGTNTGELF
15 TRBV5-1 ASSPEGPTVPGSPLH